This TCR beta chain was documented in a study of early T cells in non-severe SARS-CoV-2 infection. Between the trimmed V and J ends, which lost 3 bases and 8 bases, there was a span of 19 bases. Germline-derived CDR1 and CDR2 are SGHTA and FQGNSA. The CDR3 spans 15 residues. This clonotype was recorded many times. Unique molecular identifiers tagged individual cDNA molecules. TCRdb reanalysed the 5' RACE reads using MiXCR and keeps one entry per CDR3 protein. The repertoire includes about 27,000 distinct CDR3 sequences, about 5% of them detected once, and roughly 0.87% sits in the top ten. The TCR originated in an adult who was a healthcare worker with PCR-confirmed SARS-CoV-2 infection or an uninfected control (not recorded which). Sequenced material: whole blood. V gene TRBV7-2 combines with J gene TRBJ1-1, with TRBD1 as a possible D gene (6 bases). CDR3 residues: CASSFLLTGRPEAFF. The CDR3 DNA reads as TGTGCCAGCAGCTTCCTCCTGACAGGCCGGCCAGAAGCTTTCTTT.